These 3 T cell receptor beta chains were all obtained from the same sample, sequenced in a study of STAT5B mutations in CD4+ large granular lymphocyte leukemia (dated by TCRdb to 2022 to 2024). The library was prepared using the immunoSEQ multiplex PCR assay. TCRdb's version of the immuneACCESS table is confined to in-frame rearrangements and falls short of the full clone set. An unresolved V gene accounts for under half of the shortfall where checked; the remainder is of unknown origin. In all, the sample holds 25,000 to 35,000 clones, and around 71% of those were seen once. The top ten constitute more than 0.35% of the sample. Sequenced: CD4+ T cells from blood buffy coats. Receptors were obtained from a human donor in good health.

This rearrangement joins TRBV18 to TRBJ2-1; 7 nucleotides match TRBD1. Germline CDR1 is KGHSH and CDR2 is LQKENI. The CDR3 length is 16 residues. Trimming took 2 bases from V and 0 from J; bases not matched to a gene: 4. CDR3 in amino acids: CASSPKQGSSYNEQFF. The CDR3 DNA reads as TGTGCCAGCTCACCAAAACAGGGGTCCTCCTACAATGAGCAGTTCTTC. Filled out from reference TRBV18 and TRBJ2-1, the complete variable domain reads NAGVMQNPRHLVRRRGQEARLRCSPMKGHSHVYWYRQLPEEGLKFMVYLQKENIIDESGMPKERFSAEFPKEGPSILRIQQVVRGDSAAYFCASSPKQGSSYNEQFFGPGTRLTVL.

The genes are TRBV29-1 and TRBJ1-2; 10 bases align to TRBD1. Unmatched junction bases numbered 7, after V lost 8 bases and J lost 4 bases. The CDR3 consists of 13 residues. The V gene's germline CDR1 is SQVTM and CDR2 ANQGSEA. CDR3 DNA sequence: TGCAGCTCCCTCGGGACAGGGGTCTATGGCTACACCTTC. Amino acid sequence: CSSLGTGVYGYTF.

The J gene is TRBJ2-7, the V gene TRBV6-1; D call uncertain. The V gene's germline CDR1 is MNHNS and CDR2 SASEGT. V lost 0 bases to trimming and J lost 2 bases, with 11 bases between them. The CDR3 has 15 amino acids. The CDR3 DNA follows: TGTGCCAGCAGTGAAGCACATGGAACCACCTACGAGCAGTACTTC. Translating gives CASSEAHGTTYEQYF.